The 6 T cell receptor beta chains presented below share a single source sample, sequenced in a study of identical twins. TCRdb called the 5' RACE reads again in MiXCR, with one record for every CDR3 protein. The sample lists 400,000 to 500,000 distinct CDR3 sequences, about a fifth occurring once. The sample comprised naive T cells sorted from blood. The receptors derive from a man aged 50 to 59 in good health.

In this sample, this clonotype turned up a few times. The chain links TRBV2 to TRBJ2-5, with TRBD2 identical over 13 bases. Germline CDR1 SNHLY, CDR2 FYNNEI. This CDR3 is built from 16 residues. The trim removed 8 bases at V and 2 bases at J, leaving 8 bases unmatched. The CDR3 bases are TGTGCCAGCGGAGGGACTAGCGGGACTCGACAAGAGACCCAGTACTTC. Translation gives CASGGTSGTRQETQYF.

Only a few counts were recorded for this clonotype. The chain carries TRBV10-3 and TRBJ2-7; the D gene is possibly TRBD2 (6 bases). Deletions cut 6 bases from V and 0 bases from J, with 12 bases between. The CDR3 contains 14 residues. Germline V gene sequence: CDR1 ENHRY, CDR2 SYGVKD. The CDR3 bases are TGTGCCATCAGCATCCGGGAGTACTCCTACGAGCAGTACTTC. Translating gives CAISIREYSYEQYF.

Only a few counts were recorded for this clonotype. The chain uses TRBV11-2 and TRBJ2-1; unclear D gene. Trimming shortened V by 4 bases and J by 7 bases, and 5 bases separated the two germline ends. Germline CDR1 reads SGHAT; CDR2 reads FQNNGV. There are 11 residues in the CDR3. In DNA, the CDR3 is TGTGCCAGCAGCTGGCTAAATGAGCAGTTCTTC. It translates to CASSWLNEQFF.

This clonotype turned up a few times. The rearrangement links TRBV20-1 to TRBJ2-7, with 9 positions matching TRBD1. Germline V gene lookup returns CDR1 DFQATT and CDR2 SNEGSKA (reference sequence). J lost 2 bases, V lost 2 bases, and 10 bases had no gene match. CDR3 length equals 16 residues. The CDR3 here is CSARPTPGQGTYEQYF. The CDR3, as DNA: TGCAGTGCTAGACCTACTCCGGGACAGGGAACCTACGAGCAGTACTTC.

This clonotype came up a few times. The chain employs TRBV10-3 and TRBJ2-7; D is unclear. The CDR3 covers 13 residues. V shed 6 bases and J shed 4 bases, with 13 bases lying between them. Germline CDR1 reads ENHRY; CDR2 reads SYGVKD. The CDR3 coding sequence is TGTGCCATCAGATCGGATTCTTGGTACGAGCAGTACTTC. Amino acid sequence: CAIRSDSWYEQYF.

This clonotype was counted ten times or more. J is TRBJ1-2 and V is TRBV7-9; D gene uncertain. CDR1 is SEHNR, CDR2 FQNEAQ, per germline (reference sequence). The CDR3 is made up of 13 amino acids. V lost 5 bases and J 5 bases, leaving 12 bases between the germline ends. CDR3 nucleotides: TGTGCCAGCAGCACTCCGGGAACATATGGCTACACCTTC. It codes for CASSTPGTYGYTF.